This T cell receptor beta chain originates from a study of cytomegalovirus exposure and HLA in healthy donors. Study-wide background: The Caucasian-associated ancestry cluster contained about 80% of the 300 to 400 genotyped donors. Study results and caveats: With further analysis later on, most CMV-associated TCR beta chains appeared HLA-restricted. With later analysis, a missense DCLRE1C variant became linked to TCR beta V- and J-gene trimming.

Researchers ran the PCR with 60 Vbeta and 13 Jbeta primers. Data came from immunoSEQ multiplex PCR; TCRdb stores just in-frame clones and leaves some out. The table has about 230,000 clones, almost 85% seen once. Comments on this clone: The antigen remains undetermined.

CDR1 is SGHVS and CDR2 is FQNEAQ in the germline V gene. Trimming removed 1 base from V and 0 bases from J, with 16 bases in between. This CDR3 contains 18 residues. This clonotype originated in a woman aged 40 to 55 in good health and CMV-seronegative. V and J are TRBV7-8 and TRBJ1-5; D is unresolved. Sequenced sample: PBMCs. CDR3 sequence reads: CASSLVRLGQDSNQPQHF. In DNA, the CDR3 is TGTGCCAGCAGCTTAGTCCGCCTGGGCCAGGATAGCAATCAGCCCCAGCATTTT.